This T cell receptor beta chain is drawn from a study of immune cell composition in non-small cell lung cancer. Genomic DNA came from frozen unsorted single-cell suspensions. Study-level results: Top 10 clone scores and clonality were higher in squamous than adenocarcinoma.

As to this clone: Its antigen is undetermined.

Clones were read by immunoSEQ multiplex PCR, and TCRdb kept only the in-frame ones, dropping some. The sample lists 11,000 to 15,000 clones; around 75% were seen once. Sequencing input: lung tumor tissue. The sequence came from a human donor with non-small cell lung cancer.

The CDR3 sequence is CSARYGHTIYF. The CDR3 DNA is TGCAGTGCTAGATATGGGCACACCATATATTTT. The chain combines TRBV20-1 with TRBJ1-3; D unresolved. CDR3 length equals 11 residues. Trimming left V 2 bases short and J 8 bases short, with 7 bases between. The germline CDR1 and CDR2 sequences are DFQATT and SNEGSKA (reference sequence).